Listed below are T cell receptor beta chains from one sample, sequenced in a study of blood T cell repertoires in COVID-19. TCRdb keeps only in-frame clones here, not all; method: immunoSEQ multiplex PCR. The table lists 250,000 to 350,000 clones, around 90% of them singletons. The sequenced sample was PBMCs or T cells enriched from blood (not recorded which). The receptors shown here come from a woman aged 55-70 years in a cohort exposed to, infected with or recovered from COVID-19 (not recorded which). Each CDR3 is given with its conserved first and last residue.

V gene: TRBV5-6; J gene: TRBJ2-7; CDR3 protein: CASSWSGVSYEQYF
V gene: TRBV4-1; J gene: TRBJ2-7; CDR3 protein: CASSQVLAGVRVYEQYF
V gene: TRBV6-5; J gene: TRBJ1-2; CDR3 protein: CASSYSGGGGYTF
V gene: TRBV18; J gene: TRBJ1-4; CDR3 protein: CASFNRVATNEKLFF
V gene: TRBV11-1; J gene: TRBJ2-5; CDR3 protein: CASSLNPAGVMETQYF
V gene: TRBV24-1; J gene: TRBJ2-5; CDR3 protein: CATSDRDRVGETQYF
V gene: TRBV7-9; J gene: TRBJ1-2; CDR3 protein: CASSLQGDYGYTF
V gene: TRBV19; J gene: TRBJ2-3; CDR3 protein: CASRGELDTQYF
V gene: TRBV7-3; J gene: TRBJ2-1; CDR3 protein: CASSRDTHSEQFF
V gene: TRBV10-3; J gene: TRBJ2-1; CDR3 protein: CAIADSSGSYNEQFF
V gene: TRBV24-1; J gene: TRBJ2-5; CDR3 protein: CATSDIPGQGARETQYF
V gene: TRBV28; J gene: TRBJ1-1; CDR3 protein: CASSPRGRTEAFF
V gene: TRBV12-5; J gene: TRBJ1-1; CDR3 protein: CASGLGQGRGNTEAFF
V gene: TRBV5-6; J gene: TRBJ2-7; CDR3 protein: CASTPSGRGSYEQYF
V gene: TRBV11-2; J gene: TRBJ2-2; CDR3 protein: CASSQGLAGPGELFF
V gene: TRBV5-1; J gene: TRBJ1-6; CDR3 protein: CASSLLGFDSPLHF
V gene: TRBV6-5; J gene: TRBJ2-2; CDR3 protein: CASSSLFPGELFF
V gene: TRBV30; J gene: TRBJ2-2; CDR3 protein: CAWSVGRTDTGELFF
V gene: TRBV27; J gene: TRBJ1-1; CDR3 protein: CASGRGVNTEAFF
V gene: TRBV18; J gene: TRBJ1-4; CDR3 protein: CASSPDRVKEKLFF
V gene: TRBV5-1; J gene: TRBJ2-1; CDR3 protein: CASSFGGRAARNEQFF
V gene: TRBV9; J gene: TRBJ2-3; CDR3 protein: CASSVVSKQDTQYF
V gene: TRBV9; J gene: TRBJ2-1; CDR3 protein: CASSVVGLADNEQFF
V gene: TRBV12-3/TRBV12-4; J gene: TRBJ2-5; CDR3 protein: CASTLRGGETQYF
V gene: TRBV2; J gene: TRBJ2-3; CDR3 protein: CASLAGEVTDTQYF
V gene: TRBV28; J gene: TRBJ1-2; CDR3 protein: CASSAPFPQGAGKNGYTF
V gene: TRBV7-2; J gene: TRBJ2-7; CDR3 protein: CASSPGLAGALPYEQYF
V gene: TRBV7-9; J gene: TRBJ2-1; CDR3 protein: CASSSTGGYNEQFF
V gene: TRBV10-3; J gene: TRBJ1-5; CDR3 protein: CAISVGQGGQPQHF
V gene: TRBV9; J gene: TRBJ2-3; CDR3 protein: CASSVAGRGGTDTQYF
V gene: TRBV2; J gene: TRBJ1-6; CDR3 protein: CASTRTAGASSSYNSPLHF